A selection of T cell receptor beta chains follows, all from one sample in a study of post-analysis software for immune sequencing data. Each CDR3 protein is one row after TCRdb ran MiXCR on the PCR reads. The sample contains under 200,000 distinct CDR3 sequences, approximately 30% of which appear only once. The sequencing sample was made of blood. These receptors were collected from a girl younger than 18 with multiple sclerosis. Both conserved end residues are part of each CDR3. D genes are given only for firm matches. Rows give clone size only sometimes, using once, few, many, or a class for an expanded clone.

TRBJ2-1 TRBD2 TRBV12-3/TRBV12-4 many CASSTSSGVPHEQFF TGTGCCAGCAGCACCTCTAGCGGGGTCCCCCATGAGCAGTTCTTC
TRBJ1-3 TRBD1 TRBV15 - CATSAPGQGARNTIYF TGTGCCACCAGCGCCCCCGGACAGGGGGCTAGAAACACCATATATTTT
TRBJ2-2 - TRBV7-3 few CASSLFSSGELFF TGTGCCAGCAGCTTATTCAGCTCCGGGGAGCTGTTTTTT
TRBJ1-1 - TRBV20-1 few CSANEGRGFRTEAFF TGCAGTGCAAATGAGGGCAGGGGTTTTAGAACTGAAGCTTTCTTT
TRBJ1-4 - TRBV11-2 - CASSSSALGANEKLFF TGTGCCAGCAGCTCTTCAGCATTGGGCGCTAATGAAAAACTGTTTTTT
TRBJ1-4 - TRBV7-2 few CASSLAAGRSTSEKLFF TGTGCCAGCAGCTTAGCGGCGGGACGGAGCACCAGCGAAAAACTGTTTTTT
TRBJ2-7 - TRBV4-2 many CASSKNRETIAYEQYF TGTGCCAGCAGTAAAAACCGAGAGACTATAGCCTACGAGCAGTACTTC
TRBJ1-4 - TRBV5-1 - CASSLAAQEGEKLFF TGCGCCAGCAGCTTGGCCGCACAGGAAGGTGAAAAACTGTTTTTT
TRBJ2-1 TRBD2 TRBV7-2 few CASDLGGTEEQFF TGTGCCAGCGACCTCGGGGGGACTGAGGAGCAGTTCTTC
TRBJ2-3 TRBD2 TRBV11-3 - CASSLDAPGLAGSSDTQYF TGTGCCAGCAGCTTAGACGCTCCGGGACTAGCGGGTTCTTCAGATACGCAGTATTTT
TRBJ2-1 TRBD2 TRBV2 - CASGRPGLPTEQFF TGTGCCAGCGGACGACCGGGACTACCCACTGAGCAGTTCTTC